This T cell receptor (beta chain) was identified during a study of cytomegalovirus exposure and HLA in healthy donors. Primers included in the PCR were 60 Vbeta and 13 Jbeta primers. Generated by immunoSEQ multiplex PCR, the TCRdb table keeps only in-frame clones and is missing some. The table lists fewer than 150,000 clones, with less than 3.5% in the top ten. Study-wide results and caveats: Some TCR beta chains (more than 150 of them) were listed as cytomegalovirus-associated.

The CDR3 covers 14 residues. Germline V lookup: CDR1 SGHRS, CDR2 YFSETQ. Trimming at V came to 4 bases and at J to 1 base, leaving 2 bases not matched to a gene. Concerning this clone: Its cognate antigen is unknown.

The rearrangement uses TRBV5-1 and TRBJ2-3, with 8 bases fitting TRBD2. This TCR was recovered from a middle-aged man in good health and CMV-seronegative. What was sequenced was PBMCs. The CDR3 nucleotides read TGCGCCAGCAGCGTTAGCGGGGGCACAGATACGCAGTATTTT. Residues: CASSVSGGTDTQYF. The variable domain in full, completed from reference TRBV5-1 and TRBJ2-3, reads KAGVTQTPRYLIKTRGQQVTLSCSPISGHRSVSWYQQTPGQGLQFLFEYFSETQRNKGNFPGRFSGRQFSNSRSEMNVSTLELGDSALYLCASSVSGGTDTQYFGPGTRLTVL.